The clone carrying this TCR beta chain was counted once. What it binds is not known. With 60 Vbeta and 13 Jbeta primers, the PCR was carried out. Measured with immunoSEQ multiplex PCR; TCRdb has only the in-frame clones, and not every one. Of 110,000 to 150,000 clones listed, about 72% were seen once; the top ten hold about 4.5%. The junction had 13 bases not matched to a gene; V was cut back by 4 bases and J by 5 bases. Germline assignment: CDR1 MNHEY and CDR2 SVGAGI. The CDR3 consists of 16 residues. Though probably carrying unrecorded immune exposures, donors were nominally healthy at sampling. This record comes from a study of cytomegalovirus exposure and HLA in healthy donors. Points from the study as a whole: CMV serostatus stood as the only immune exposure information on hand. Fewer N-insertions than the roughly 700-donor mean were reportedly shown by an Asian-associated ancestry cluster in a later analysis.

Sample: PBMCs. The chain links TRBV6-5 to TRBJ2-7; 8 bases agree with TRBD1. This TCR derives from a man in his 60s in good health and CMV-seronegative. CDR3 in DNA: TGTGCCAGCAGTTCACTTACCGGGACAGGTTATCACGAGCAGTACTTC. Its protein product is CASSSLTGTGYHEQYF.